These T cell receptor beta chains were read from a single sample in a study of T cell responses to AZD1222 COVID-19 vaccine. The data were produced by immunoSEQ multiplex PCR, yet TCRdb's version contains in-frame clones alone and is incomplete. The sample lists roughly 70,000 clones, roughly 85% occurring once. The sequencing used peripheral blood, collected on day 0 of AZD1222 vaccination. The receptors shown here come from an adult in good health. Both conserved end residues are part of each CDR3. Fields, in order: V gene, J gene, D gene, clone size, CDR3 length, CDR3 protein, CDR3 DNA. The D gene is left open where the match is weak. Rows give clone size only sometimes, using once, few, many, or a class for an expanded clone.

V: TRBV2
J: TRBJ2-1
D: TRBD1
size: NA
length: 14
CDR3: CASSGQGQRNEQFF
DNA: TGTGCCAGCAGCGGACAGGGACAGCGAAATGAGCAGTTCTTC

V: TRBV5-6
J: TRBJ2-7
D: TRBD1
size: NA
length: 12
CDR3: CASSGTGAEQYF
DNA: TGTGCCAGCAGCGGGACAGGGGCCGAGCAGTACTTC

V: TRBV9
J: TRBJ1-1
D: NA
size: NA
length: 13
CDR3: CASSTLMNTEAFF
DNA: TGTGCCAGCAGCACACTCATGAACACTGAAGCTTTCTTT

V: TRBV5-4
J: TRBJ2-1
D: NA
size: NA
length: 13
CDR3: CASSFLGDNEQFF
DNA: TGTGCCAGCAGCTTCTTAGGGGACAATGAGCAGTTCTTC

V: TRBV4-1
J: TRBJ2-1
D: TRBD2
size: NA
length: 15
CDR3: CASSPTSDRYNEQFF
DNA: TGCGCCAGCAGCCCGACTAGCGACCGATACAATGAGCAGTTCTTC

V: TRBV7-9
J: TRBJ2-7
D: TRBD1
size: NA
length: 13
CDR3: CASSLTGGDEQYF
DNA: TGTGCCAGCAGCTTGACAGGGGGAGACGAGCAGTACTTC

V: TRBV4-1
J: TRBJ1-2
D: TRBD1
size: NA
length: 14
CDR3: CASSQDGRGYGYTF
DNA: TGCGCCAGCAGCCAAGATGGCAGGGGGTATGGCTACACCTTC

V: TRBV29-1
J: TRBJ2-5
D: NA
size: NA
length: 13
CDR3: CSVDLGYQETQYF
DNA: TGCAGCGTTGATTTGGGGTACCAAGAGACCCAGTACTTC

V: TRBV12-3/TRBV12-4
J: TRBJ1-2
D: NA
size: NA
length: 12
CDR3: CASSLKGRGYTF
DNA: TGTGCCAGCAGTTTGAAGGGGCGCGGCTACACCTTC

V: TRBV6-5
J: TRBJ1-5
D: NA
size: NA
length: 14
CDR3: CASSLTELNQPQHF
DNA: TGTGCCAGCAGTTTGACAGAGCTCAATCAGCCCCAGCATTTT

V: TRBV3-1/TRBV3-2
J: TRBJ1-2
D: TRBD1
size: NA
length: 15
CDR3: CASSQADRGTYGYTF
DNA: TGTGCCAGCAGCCAAGCGGACAGGGGAACCTATGGCTACACCTTC

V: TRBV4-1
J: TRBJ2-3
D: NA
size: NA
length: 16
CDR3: CASSHPARSRTDTQYF
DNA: TGCGCCAGCAGCCACCCAGCACGGTCCCGCACAGATACGCAGTATTTT

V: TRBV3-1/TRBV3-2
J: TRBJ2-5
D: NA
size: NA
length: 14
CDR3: CASSLQLAQETQYF
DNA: TGTGCCAGCAGCCTGCAACTAGCTCAAGAGACCCAGTACTTC

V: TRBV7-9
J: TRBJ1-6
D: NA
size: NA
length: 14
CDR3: CASTGPGLGSPLHF
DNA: TGTGCCAGCACAGGGCCCGGCCTTGGTTCACCCCTCCACTTT

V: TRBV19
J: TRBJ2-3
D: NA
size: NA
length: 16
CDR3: CASSMWTGINTDTQYF
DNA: TGTGCCAGTAGTATGTGGACCGGGATAAACACAGATACGCAGTATTTT

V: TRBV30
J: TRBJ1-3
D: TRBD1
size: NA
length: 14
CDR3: CAWSGGTVGNTIYF
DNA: TGTGCCTGGAGTGGGGGGACAGTCGGAAACACCATATATTTT

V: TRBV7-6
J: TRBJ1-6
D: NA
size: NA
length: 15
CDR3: CASSLGGVNNSPLHF
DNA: TGTGCCAGCAGCTTAGGGGGGGTAAATAATTCACCCCTCCACTTT

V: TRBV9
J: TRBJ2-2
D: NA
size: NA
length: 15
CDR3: CASSPRDSRIGELFF
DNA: TGTGCCAGCAGCCCGCGGGACAGCCGAATTGGGGAGCTGTTTTTT

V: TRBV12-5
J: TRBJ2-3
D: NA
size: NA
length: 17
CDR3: CASGLLGVLTRTDTQYF
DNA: TGTGCTAGTGGTTTGTTGGGGGTACTCACTCGCACAGATACGCAGTATTTT

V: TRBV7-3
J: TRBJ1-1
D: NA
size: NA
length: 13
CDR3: CASSEYRETEAFF
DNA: TGTGCCAGCAGCGAATACAGGGAAACTGAAGCTTTCTTT

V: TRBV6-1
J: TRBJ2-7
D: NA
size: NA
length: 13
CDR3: CASTPGFPYEQYF
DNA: TGTGCCAGCACGCCAGGGTTTCCCTACGAGCAGTACTTC

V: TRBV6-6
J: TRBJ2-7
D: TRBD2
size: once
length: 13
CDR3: CASSLLAGNEQYF
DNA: TGTGCCAGCAGTTTACTAGCGGGAAACGAGCAGTACTTC

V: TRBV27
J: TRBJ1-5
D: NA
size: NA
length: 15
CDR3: CASDWAHNSNQPQHF
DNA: TGTGCCAGCGATTGGGCCCACAATAGCAATCAGCCCCAGCATTTT

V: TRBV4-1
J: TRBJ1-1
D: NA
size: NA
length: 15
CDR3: CASSQDAGRREQAFF
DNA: TGCGCCAGCAGCCAAGACGCGGGGAGGAGGGAACAAGCTTTCTTT

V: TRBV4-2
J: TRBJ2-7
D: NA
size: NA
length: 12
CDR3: CASSQEGTEQYF
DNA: TGTGCCAGCAGCCAAGAGGGGACGGAGCAGTACTTC

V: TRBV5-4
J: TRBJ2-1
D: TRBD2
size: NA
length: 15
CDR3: CASSRSGSPYNEQFF
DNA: TGTGCCAGCAGCCGTAGCGGGAGCCCCTACAATGAGCAGTTCTTC

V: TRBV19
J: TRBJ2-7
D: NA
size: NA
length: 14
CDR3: CASSIRGSSYEQYF
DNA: TGTGCCAGTAGTATCCGGGGATCCTCCTACGAGCAGTACTTC

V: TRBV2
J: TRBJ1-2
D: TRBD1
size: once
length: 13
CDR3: CASRSRDSYGYTF
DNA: TGTGCCAGCAGGAGCCGGGACAGCTATGGCTACACCTTC

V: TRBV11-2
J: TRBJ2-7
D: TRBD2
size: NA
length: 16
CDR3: CASSLDLSGSLYEQYF
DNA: TGTGCCAGCAGCTTAGATCTTAGCGGGAGCTTGTACGAGCAGTACTTC

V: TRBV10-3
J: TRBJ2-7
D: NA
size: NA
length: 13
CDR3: CAISGRLAYEQYF
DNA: TGTGCCATCAGTGGTCGCCTCGCCTACGAGCAGTACTTC